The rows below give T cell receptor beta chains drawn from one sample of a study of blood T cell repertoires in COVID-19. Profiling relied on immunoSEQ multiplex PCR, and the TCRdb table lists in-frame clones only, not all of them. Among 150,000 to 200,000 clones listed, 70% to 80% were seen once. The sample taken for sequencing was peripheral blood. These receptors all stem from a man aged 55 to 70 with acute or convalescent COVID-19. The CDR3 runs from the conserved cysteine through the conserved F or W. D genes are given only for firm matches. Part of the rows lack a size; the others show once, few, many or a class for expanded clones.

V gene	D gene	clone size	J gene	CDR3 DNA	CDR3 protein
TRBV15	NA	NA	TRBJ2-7	TGTGCCACCAGGGACACGGTCAGCGACGAGCAGTACTTC	CATRDTVSDEQYF
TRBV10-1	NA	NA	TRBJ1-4	TGCGCCACCAGCCCAGACGGAGGAGAAAAACTGTTTTTT	CATSPDGGEKLFF
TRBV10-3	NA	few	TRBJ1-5	TGTGCCATCAGTGAGTCGCGGGGAAGCAATCAGCCCCAGCATTTT	CAISESRGSNQPQHF
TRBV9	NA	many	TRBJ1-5	TGTGCCAGCACCAAAACGGGGGGTAGCAATCAGCCCCAGCATTTT	CASTKTGGSNQPQHF
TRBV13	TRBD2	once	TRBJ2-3	TGTGCCAGCAGCCCCACGGGCGGGGGGGCCCCAGATACGCAGTATTTT	CASSPTGGGAPDTQYF
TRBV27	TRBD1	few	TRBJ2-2	TGTGCCAGCAGTAAAACCACGACAGGGGGCCCCGGGGAGCTGTTTTTT	CASSKTTTGGPGELFF
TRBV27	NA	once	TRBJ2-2	TGTGCCAGCAGTTTTAAGGGGCAGGGCCTCCCCGGGGAGCTGTTTTTT	CASSFKGQGLPGELFF
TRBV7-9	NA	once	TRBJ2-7	TGTGCCAGCAGCTCCCCGCGGGACTTTTACGAGCAGTACTTC	CASSSPRDFYEQYF
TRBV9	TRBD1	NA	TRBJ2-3	TGTGCCAGCAGCGTAACGGAGGCCAGGGGGACAGATACGCAGTATTTT	CASSVTEARGTDTQYF
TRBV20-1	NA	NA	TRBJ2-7	TGCAGTGCTAGGTCGGGTCACGAGCAGTACTTC	CSARSGHEQYF
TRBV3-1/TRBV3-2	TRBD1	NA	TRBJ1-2	TGTGCCAGCAGCCAGTGGGGGGACAGCTATGGCTACACCTTC	CASSQWGDSYGYTF
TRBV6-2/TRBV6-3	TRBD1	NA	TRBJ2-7	TGTGCCAGCAGTCGCCACGACAGGGAACTCGGCGAGCAGTACTTC	CASSRHDRELGEQYF
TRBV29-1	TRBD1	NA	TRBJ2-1	TGCAGCGTTGAAAGACGGACAGGGGGGAATGAGCAGTTCTTC	CSVERRTGGNEQFF
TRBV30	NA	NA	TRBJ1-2	TGTGCCTGGAGTGGGCAGGTGACAAACTATGGCTACACCTTC	CAWSGQVTNYGYTF
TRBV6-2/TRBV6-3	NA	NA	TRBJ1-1	TGTGCCAGCAGTTATGGAGGACTGAACACTGAAGCTTTCTTT	CASSYGGLNTEAFF
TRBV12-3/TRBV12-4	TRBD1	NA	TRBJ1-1	TGTGCCAGCGAGCTGGGGACAGATGCTTTCTTT	CASELGTDAFF
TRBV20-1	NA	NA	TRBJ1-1	TGCAGTGCTAGTAGTTTGGAGCAGGGGACGACTGAAGCTTTCTTT	CSASSLEQGTTEAFF
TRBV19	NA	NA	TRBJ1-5	TGTGCCAGTAGCCCCGTTGGGCAGGAAAGACAGCCCCAGCATTTT	CASSPVGQERQPQHF
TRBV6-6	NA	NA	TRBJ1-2	TGTGCCAGCAGTTACGCGGGGGGGCATGGCTACACCTTC	CASSYAGGHGYTF
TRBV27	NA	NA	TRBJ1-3	TGTGCCAGCTACTCTGGAAACACCATATATTTT	CASYSGNTIYF